Presented here are 23 T cell receptor beta chains from one specimen sequenced in a study of blood T cell repertoires in COVID-19. Assay used: immunoSEQ multiplex PCR; TCRdb lists only in-frame clones, some missing. This table has roughly 260,000 clones, 82% appearing once. Sequencing used peripheral blood. These receptors all stem from a woman of 80 years or more with active or convalescent COVID-19.

The V gene is TRBV15, the J gene TRBJ2-1, with D perhaps TRBD2 (5 bases). Trimming removed 4 bases at V and 5 bases at J, with 18 bases between. CDR3 length equals 16 residues. Germline CDR1 reads LNHNV; CDR2 reads YYDKDF (reference sequence). The CDR3 loop is CATSIGNLDFNNEQFF. The CDR3 coding sequence is TGTGCCACCAGCATTGGGAATTTGGACTTCAACAATGAGCAGTTCTTC.

In its sample, this clone was seen a few times. The rearrangement uses TRBV15 and TRBJ2-1, with 10 nucleotides matching TRBD2. The CDR3 is 16 residues long. The germline CDR1 and CDR2 sequences are LNHNV and YYDKDF (reference sequence). With 2 bases clipped from V and 3 bases from J, the junction kept 4 bases outside the gene matches. CDR3 nucleotide sequence: TGTGCCACCAGCAGAAAACTAGCGGGGAGCTACAATGAGCAGTTCTTC. Its translation is CATSRKLAGSYNEQFF.

The DNA of the CDR3 is TGTGCCAGCAGTCTCCAATCCGGGACAGCCATTGATCAGCCCCAGCATTTT. As protein: CASSLQSGTAIDQPQHF. The V call is TRBV28, the J call TRBJ1-5; 7 bases are shared with TRBD1. The V gene's germline CDR1 is MDHEN and CDR2 SYDVKM. V trimming: 5 bases; J trimming: 5 bases; junction bases outside the gene matches: 15. The length of the CDR3 is 17 residues.

V and J are TRBV6-5 and TRBJ1-2; tentative D call: TRBD1 (6 bases). V lost 6 bases and J 5 bases, leaving 10 bases between the germline ends. There are 12 residues in the CDR3. Germline CDR1 reads MNHEY; CDR2 reads SVGAGI. The CDR3 is CASRDRPYGYTF. CDR3 nucleotides: TGTGCCAGCAGGGACAGACCTTATGGCTACACCTTC.

This chain links TRBV16 with TRBJ1-1; the D gene is possibly TRBD1 (5 bases). The CDR3 totals 13 residues. The germline V gene encodes CDR1 KGHSY and CDR2 FQNENV. Trimming took 4 bases from V and 1 from J, leaving 7 bases between them. CDR3 sequence: CASSPQGNTEAFF. DNA for the CDR3: TGTGCCAGCAGCCCTCAGGGGAACACTGAAGCTTTCTTT.

The V and J genes are TRBV6-1 and TRBJ1-2; possible D gene TRBD1, 6 bases. Germline CDR1 is MNHNS and CDR2 is SASEGT. Deletions cut 3 bases from V and 0 bases from J, with 8 bases between. CDR3 length equals 14 residues. CDR3 protein: CASSDRGTNYGYTF. CDR3 coding DNA: TGTGCCAGCAGTGACAGGGGAACTAACTATGGCTACACCTTC.

The gene calls are TRBV6-6 and TRBJ2-5, with 8 bases lining up with TRBD1. This CDR3 has 15 amino acids. The ends lost 4 bases at V and 1 base at J; junction bases unmatched: 5. Germline CDR1 reads MNHNY; CDR2 reads SVGAGI (reference sequence). In DNA, the CDR3 is TGTGCCAGCAGTTTACAGGGGGATATCCAAGAGACCCAGTACTTC. Translating it yields CASSLQGDIQETQYF.

This rearrangement joins TRBV5-1 to TRBJ2-1; 10 bases are shared with TRBD1. Trimming removed 4 bases from V and 7 bases from J; junction bases left unmatched: 8. The V gene's germline CDR1 is SGHRS and CDR2 YFSETQ. The CDR3 extends over 15 amino acids. CDR3 sequence: CASSDRQGAGNEQFF. The CDR3 coding sequence is TGCGCCAGCAGCGACCGACAGGGGGCTGGGAATGAGCAGTTCTTC.

This clone turned up a few times. The genes are TRBV2 and TRBJ2-1; 8 positions match TRBD2. The CDR3 covers 13 residues. J lost 5 bases, V lost 8 bases, and 5 bases had no gene match. Germline V lookup: CDR1 SNHLY, CDR2 FYNNEI. For the CDR3, the DNA is TGTGCCAGCCGAAAAGCGGGGGACAATGAGCAGTTCTTC. The encoded protein is CASRKAGDNEQFF.

The sample holds one count of this clone. The CDR3 DNA sequence: TGTGCCACCAGCAGACATGCAGGCGGGTCTTACAATGAGCAGTTCTTC. Its translation is CATSRHAGGSYNEQFF. The chain carries TRBV15 and TRBJ2-1, with D perhaps TRBD2 (5 bases). The V end was cut by 2 bases, the J end by 4 bases, with 15 bases between. Germline V gene data show CDR1 as LNHNV and CDR2 as YYDKDF (reference sequence). The CDR3 loop spans 16 amino acids.

The chain is built from TRBV2 and TRBJ1-2; weak D call: TRBD1 (6 bases). This CDR3 has 14 amino acids. CDR1 and CDR2 from the germline V gene are SNHLY and FYNNEI. The V end lost 6 bases, the J end lost 4 bases, and 15 bases lay between the germline ends. The CDR3 loop reads CASRGRGSSYGYTF. Written as DNA, the CDR3 is TGTGCCAGCAGAGGGAGGGGGAGTAGCTATGGCTACACCTTC.

The chain employs TRBV27 and TRBJ2-2; TRBD2 is a possible D gene (5 bases). Germline CDR1 reads MNHEY; CDR2 reads SMNVEV (reference sequence). The V gene lost 7 bases and the J gene lost 2 bases, with 14 bases spanning the gap. The CDR3 loop spans 15 amino acids. Written as DNA, the CDR3 is TGTGCCAGCAAACGCCTTGAGGGTAACACCGGGGAGCTGTTTTTT. This translates into CASKRLEGNTGELFF.

This sequence joins TRBV11-3 and TRBJ2-3; 10 nucleotides align to TRBD1. The CDR3 has 16 amino acids. The ends lost 5 bases at V and 4 bases at J; junction bases unmatched: 9. Per the germline V gene, CDR1 is SGHNT and CDR2 is YENEEA. The DNA of the CDR3 is TGTGCCAGCAGCCCTGGGACAGGGGTTGATTCAGATACGCAGTATTTT. Its translation is CASSPGTGVDSDTQYF. Using reference TRBV11-3 and TRBJ2-3 for the parts outside the CDR3, the full variable domain is EAGVVQSPRYKIIEKKQPVAFWCNPISGHNTLYWYLQNLGQGPELLIRYENEEAVDDSQLPKDRFSAERLKGVDSTLKIQPAELGDSAVYLCASSPGTGVDSDTQYFGPGTRLTVL.

The rearrangement joins TRBV3-1 (or the pseudogene TRBV3-2) to TRBJ2-3; 10 bases align to TRBD1. The CDR3 covers 13 residues. Germline-derived CDR1 and CDR2 are LGHDT and YNNKEL (reference sequence). CDR3 in DNA: TGTGCGACCGGGACAGGGGACACAGATACGCAGTATTTT. Protein sequence: CATGTGDTDTQYF.

The rearrangement links TRBV18 to TRBJ1-5; tentatively, D is TRBD1 (6 bases). Trimming stripped 4 bases from V and 4 bases from J, with 8 bases between. The CDR3 contains 13 residues. The germline V gene encodes CDR1 KGHSH and CDR2 LQKENI. The CDR3 sequence: CASSQGVNQPQHF. The CDR3 DNA is TGTGCCAGCTCACAGGGGGTAAATCAGCCCCAGCATTTT.

The rearrangement joins TRBV18 to TRBJ2-3; a possible D gene is TRBD1 (6 bases). Germline V CDR1 and CDR2: KGHSH, LQKENI. This CDR3 spans 18 amino acids. The germline V and J ends were trimmed by 0 bases and 1 base, with 17 bases remaining between them. Here the CDR3 DNA reads TGTGCCAGCTCACCACCGGGGGCGTTGAAATTGGGCACAGATACGCAGTATTTT. This sequence encodes CASSPPGALKLGTDTQYF.

CDR3 DNA: TGTGCCAGCAGCCAAAAACCAGGGGCCGGATCCTACGAGCAGTACTTC. Translation gives CASSQKPGAGSYEQYF. The J gene is TRBJ2-7, the V gene TRBV5-4; the D gene is possibly TRBD1 (6 bases). Trimming removed 4 bases at V and 1 base at J, with 18 bases between. The germline CDR1 and CDR2 sequences are SGHNT and YYREEE (reference sequence). This CDR3 is 16 amino acids long. The variable domain in full, with the rest retrieved from reference TRBV5-4 and TRBJ2-7, is ETGVTQSPTHLIKTRGQQVTLRCSSQSGHNTVSWYQQALGQGPQFIFQYYREEENGRGNFPPRFSGLQFPNYSSELNVNALELDDSALYLCASSQKPGAGSYEQYFGPGTRLTVT.

The gene calls are TRBV5-5 and TRBJ2-5, with D possibly being TRBD1 (5 bases). The CDR3 is 14 residues long. Deletions cut 5 bases from V and 5 bases from J, with 16 bases between. The germline V gene encodes CDR1 SGHKS and CDR2 YYEKEE (reference sequence). CDR3 DNA: TGTGCCAGCAGAAGGATACAGGCTCCGGAGACCCAGTACTTC. It yields the protein CASRRIQAPETQYF.

V gene TRBV28 combines with J gene TRBJ2-7, with 7 bases aligning to TRBD2. This CDR3 comprises 16 residues. Trimming removed 4 bases from V and 4 bases from J; junction bases left unmatched: 13. Germline-derived CDR1 and CDR2 are MDHEN and SYDVKM. For the CDR3, the DNA is TGTGCCAGCAGTTCCCCCTTCGGCGGGGGAGGGTACGAGCAGTACTTC. Amino acid sequence: CASSSPFGGGGYEQYF.

The chain carries TRBV5-1 and TRBJ2-7, with TRBD2 matching over 8 bases. CDR1 and CDR2 (germline): SGHRS, YFSETQ. Losses at the gene ends were 4 bases for V and 1 base for J; bases not matched to a gene: 10. The CDR3 contains 16 residues. In nucleotides, the CDR3 is TGCGCCAGCAGCCCTACCGGGGGGGATCTTTCCTACGAGCAGTACTTC. This translates into CASSPTGGDLSYEQYF.

This chain joins TRBV6-5 and TRBJ1-2, with 8 positions matching TRBD1. Germline V lookup: CDR1 MNHEY, CDR2 SVGAGI. This CDR3 has 13 residues. Germline trimming cut 8 bases from V and 4 bases from J; bases unmatched to any gene: 6. Here the CDR3 reads CASQLGQVYGYTF. CDR3 DNA sequence: TGTGCCAGCCAGCTGGGACAGGTCTATGGCTACACCTTC.

This chain links TRBV27 with TRBJ2-2, with D possibly TRBD2 on 5 matching bases. In germline, CDR1 is MNHEY, CDR2 SMNVEV (reference sequence). V shed 3 bases and J shed 3 bases, with 11 bases lying between them. The CDR3 consists of 15 residues. In DNA form, the CDR3 reads TGTGCCAGCAGTTTTCAATCGGACTACACCGGGGAGCTGTTTTTT. It encodes CASSFQSDYTGELFF.

The V gene is TRBV10-3, the J gene TRBJ1-5; 7 nucleotides match TRBD1. Trimming removed 5 bases from V and 7 bases from J; junction bases left unmatched: 8. The CDR3 has 14 amino acids. CDR1 is ENHRY, CDR2 SYGVKD, per germline. The CDR3 protein is CAISPTDRSQPQHF. CDR3 nucleotides: TGTGCCATCAGTCCCACGGACAGGAGCCAGCCCCAGCATTTT.